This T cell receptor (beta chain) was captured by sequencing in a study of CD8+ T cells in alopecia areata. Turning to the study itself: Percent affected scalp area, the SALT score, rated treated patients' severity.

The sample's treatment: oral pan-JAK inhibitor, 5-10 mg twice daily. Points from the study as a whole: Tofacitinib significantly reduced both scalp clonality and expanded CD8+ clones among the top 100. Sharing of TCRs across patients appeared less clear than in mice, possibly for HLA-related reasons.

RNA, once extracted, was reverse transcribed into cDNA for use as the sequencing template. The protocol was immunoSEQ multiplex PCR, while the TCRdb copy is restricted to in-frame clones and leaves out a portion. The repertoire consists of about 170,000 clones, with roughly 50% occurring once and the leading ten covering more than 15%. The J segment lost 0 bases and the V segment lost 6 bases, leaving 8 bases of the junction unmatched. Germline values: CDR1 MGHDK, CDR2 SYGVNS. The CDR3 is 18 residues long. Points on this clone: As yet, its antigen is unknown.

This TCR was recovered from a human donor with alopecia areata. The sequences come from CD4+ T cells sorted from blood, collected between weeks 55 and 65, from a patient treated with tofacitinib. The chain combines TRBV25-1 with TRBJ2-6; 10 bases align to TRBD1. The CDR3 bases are TGTGCCAGCAGGAAGGGACAGGGGTTAACCTCTGGGGCCAACGTCCTGACTTTC. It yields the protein CASRKGQGLTSGANVLTF.